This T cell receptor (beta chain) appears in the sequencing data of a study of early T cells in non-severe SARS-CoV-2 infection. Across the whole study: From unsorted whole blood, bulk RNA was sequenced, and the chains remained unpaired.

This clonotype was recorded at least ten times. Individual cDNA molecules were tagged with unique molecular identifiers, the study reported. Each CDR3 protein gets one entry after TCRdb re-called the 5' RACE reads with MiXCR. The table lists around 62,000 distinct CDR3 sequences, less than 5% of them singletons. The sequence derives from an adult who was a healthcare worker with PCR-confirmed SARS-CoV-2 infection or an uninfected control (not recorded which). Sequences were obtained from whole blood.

The CDR3 loop is CASGDRDQPQHF. The CDR3 DNA follows: TGCGCCAGCGGGGACCGGGATCAGCCCCAGCATTTT. The V call is TRBV10-1, the J call TRBJ1-5; D perhaps matches TRBD1 (5 bases). Germline CDR1 WNHNN, CDR2 SYGVQD (reference sequence). V shed 8 bases and J shed 5 bases, with 10 bases lying between them. This CDR3 is built from 12 residues.